This TCR beta chain was documented in a study of identical twins. General study results and limits: Weaker excess twin sharing was seen among beta out-of-frame sequences.

V was clipped by 8 bases and J by 3 bases; unmatched bases: 5. This CDR3 has 14 amino acids. The germline V gene encodes CDR1 KGHSH and CDR2 LQKENI. This clonotype has a count of ten or more. Its antigen is not identified. TCRdb processed the 5' RACE reads anew with MiXCR; each CDR3 protein has one entry. This sample has hundreds of thousands of distinct CDR3 sequences, with about a fifth found just once. This same sample was also part of a study on yellow fever vaccine responses in identical twins.

The sequence was obtained from a woman between 18 and 29 years old in good health. Sequencing was done on a sample of CD4+ T cells sorted from blood. The chain recombines TRBV18 with TRBJ2-3, with 10 bases matching TRBD1. CDR3 loop: CASSRQGATDTQYF. The DNA of the CDR3 is TGTGCCAGCAGCCGACAGGGGGCTACAGATACGCAGTATTTT.